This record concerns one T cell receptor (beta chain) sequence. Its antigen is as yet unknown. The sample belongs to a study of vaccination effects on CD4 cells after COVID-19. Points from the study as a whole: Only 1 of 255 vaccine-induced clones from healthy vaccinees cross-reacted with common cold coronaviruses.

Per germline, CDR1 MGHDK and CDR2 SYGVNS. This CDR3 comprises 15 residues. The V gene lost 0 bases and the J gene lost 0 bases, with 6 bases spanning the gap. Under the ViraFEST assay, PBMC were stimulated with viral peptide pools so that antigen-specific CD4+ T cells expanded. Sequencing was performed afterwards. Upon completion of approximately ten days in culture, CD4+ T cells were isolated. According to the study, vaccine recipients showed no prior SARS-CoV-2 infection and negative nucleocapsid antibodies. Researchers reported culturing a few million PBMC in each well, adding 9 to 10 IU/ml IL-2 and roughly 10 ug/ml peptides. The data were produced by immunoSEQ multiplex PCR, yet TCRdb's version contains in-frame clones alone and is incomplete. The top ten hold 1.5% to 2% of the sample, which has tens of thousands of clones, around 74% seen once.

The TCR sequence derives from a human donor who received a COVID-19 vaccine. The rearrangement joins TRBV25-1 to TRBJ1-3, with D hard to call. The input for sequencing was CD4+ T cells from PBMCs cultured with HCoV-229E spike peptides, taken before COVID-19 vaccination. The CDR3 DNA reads TGTGCCAGCAGTGAATATAGTTTCTCTGGAAACACCATATATTTT. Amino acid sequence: CASSEYSFSGNTIYF.